This T cell receptor beta chain appears in the sequencing data of a study of blood T cell repertoires in COVID-19 (dated by TCRdb to 2018 to 2021). At the level of the whole study: Collaborator samples came from the United States, Italy and Spain and covered acute and convalescent phases of COVID-19. The prospective study material was composed of cDNA or gDNA derived from T cells, B-cell-depleted T cells, or PBMCs. The dataset comprised deeply sampled blood TCRbeta repertoires from subjects exposed to, actively infected with, or recovered from COVID-19. The repertoires were released in a freely available public database meant as a resource for research on the immune response to SARS-CoV-2. Samples were obtained from the ongoing ImmuneRACE study (first 160 participants) and from some 1,300 subjects provided by 6 global collaborators. Sample metadata almost always included a de-identified subject ID, COVID-19 status, age in years and sex. Where available, HLA class I and class II types were obtained from metadata supplied by the sample provider rather than from assay-based typing. General study outcomes and caveats: The quantity of clinical and demographic metadata differed by source and by participant and was supplied without curation.

The germline V gene provides CDR1 SGDLS and CDR2 YYNGEE. Deletion took 4 bases off V and 4 bases off J, with a span of 7 bases between the germline ends. Measured from the cysteine to the phenylalanine, the CDR3 is 12 residues long. Of all the DNA, just the CDR3 is kept, 36 bases in frame from base 1. TCRbeta CDR3 regions were amplified from genomic DNA using the immunoSEQ Assay, a bias-controlled multiplex PCR. The original pipeline was this. Nucleated cell counts per sample were estimated from amplification of reference gene primers within the assay. To quantify the absolute abundance of each unique TCRbeta CDR3 rearrangement, sequence reads were collapsed and filtered. For each sample, productive Simpson clonality was calculated as the square root of Simpson's diversity index across productive rearrangements. The clones in this table, taken by TCRdb from immuneACCESS, are in-frame only. Not every clone is retained; where verified, under half of the shortfall comes from an unresolved V gene, and the cause of the rest is unknown. V, J and clone size are taken as reported in that table, and D and trimming were inferred from the DNA itself. This sample lists 160,000 or so clones; more than 80% were detected once. Of the sample, about 3% falls within the top ten clones.

As concerns this clone: The antigen this receptor binds is unknown. No much larger clonotype is one base removed from it; base qualities were not supplied.

Whole blood was collected in K2EDTA tubes by collaborating institutions according to the institutions' own protocols. For TCRbeta analysis, collaborator samples were shipped as frozen whole blood, as isolated PBMCs, or as DNA extracted from either sample type. The chain joins TRBV9 to TRBJ2-3, with the identity of the D gene unclear. This TCR was recovered from a man between 60 and 70 years old with acute or convalescent COVID-19. The sample comprised peripheral blood. CDR3 sequence: CASSLRPDTQYF. The DNA sequence follows: TGTGCCAGCAGCCTACGCCCAGATACGCAGTATTTT.